The sequence of this T cell receptor beta chain was determined in a study of CD8+ T cells in alopecia areata. The overall study: The drug, tofacitinib, lasted 6 to 18 months, followed by 6 months off drug. For treated patients, severity scores reflected the percentage of scalp area affected.

A word on this clone: What it binds is unknown.

Following extraction, RNA underwent reverse transcription to cDNA, which served as the sequencing template. The repertoire was sequenced with immunoSEQ multiplex PCR; TCRdb's copy has only in-frame clones and lacks some. In the table there are some 200,000 clones, around 43% of which are singletons. Stated treatment: oral pan-JAK inhibitor, 5-10 mg twice daily. Study results and caveats: Researchers reported that TCR sharing among patients proved less clear than in mice, possibly HLA-linked. During tofacitinib treatment, many expanded lesional clones remained in scalp and blood.

The TCR originated in a human donor with alopecia areata. Specimen: CD4+ T cells sorted from blood, collected between weeks 36 and 40, from a patient treated with tofacitinib.

Written as DNA, the CDR3 is TGCAGCGTTGCCGATAGCAATCAGCCCCAGCATTTT. This encodes CSVADSNQPQHF. The J gene is TRBJ1-5, the V gene TRBV29-1; D is undetermined. Trimming pared 4 bases from V and 0 bases from J, leaving 4 bases between. CDR1 and CDR2 from the germline V gene are SQVTM and ANQGSEA. The CDR3 is made up of 12 amino acids.